A selection of T cell receptor beta chains follows, all from one sample in a study of early stage breast cancer tumors. Here immunoSEQ multiplex PCR was the method, and the copy in TCRdb shows in-frame clones only, minus some. The repertoire has tens of thousands of clones, more than 70% of them found once; the top ten carry about 3.4%. Sequenced: blood. These receptors originate from a person aged 35-55 years with breast cancer. Both conserved end residues are trimmed from each CDR3. The D gene is left open where the match is weak.

d_call cdr3_length j_call v_call cdr3_aa
TRBD2 14 TRBJ2-3 TRBV7-9 ASSFGGLAGVDTQY
. 11 TRBJ1-2 TRBV9 ASIARKTYGYT
TRBD1 11 TRBJ2-7 TRBV6-5 ASSDTTGFFPY
. 11 TRBJ1-1 TRBV10-2 ASSAQGNTEAF
TRBD1 11 TRBJ1-2 TRBV30 AARQGMNYGYT
. 10 TRBJ2-2 TRBV2 ASSLGTGELF
. 11 TRBJ2-2 TRBV6-5 ASIPEGGGELF
. 12 TRBJ1-1 TRBV6-5 ASSYDGSNTEAF
. 15 TRBJ1-2 TRBV12-2 ASRYRGLCRTNYGYT
TRBD1 14 TRBJ2-3 TRBV29-1 SVEGGGTGRTDTQY
. 13 TRBJ1-5 TRBV5-6 ASSLAAGVDQPQH
. 13 TRBJ2-1 TRBV7-9 ASSWGGPPLYEQF
. 13 TRBJ2-2 TRBV6-6 ASSLLLANTGELF
TRBD1 14 TRBJ1-4 TRBV19 ASSIIIGQGDEKLF
TRBD1 14 TRBJ1-4 TRBV18 ASSLRDRLSNEKLF
. 14 TRBJ2-3 TRBV18 ASSPPVLGGTDTQY
. 12 TRBJ1-5 TRBV7-9 ASSLQGSNQPQH
TRBD2 14 TRBJ2-1 TRBV9 ASSVGGTSRDYEQF
TRBD2 13 TRBJ2-5 TRBV10-3 AISEPGTNQETQY
. 13 TRBJ1-3 TRBV7-9 ATTKGAGVGNTIY
. 11 TRBJ1-1 TRBV10-3 AISGDQNTEAF
. 13 TRBJ2-3 TRBV18 ASSPPAQPEDTQY
. 15 TRBJ1-3 TRBV14 ASSPLSGSPSGNTIY
TRBD2 14 TRBJ2-7 TRBV2 ASSALAGGGSYEQY
TRBD2 12 TRBJ2-5 TRBV28 ATELAGERETQY
. 13 TRBJ1-1 TRBV7-9 ASSLGGGAIAEAF
TRBD2 12 TRBJ2-7 TRBV11-1 ASSSLAENYEQY
. 11 TRBJ1-4 TRBV11-3 ASKGRSNEKLF
. 12 TRBJ2-2 TRBV19 ASSPQGHTGELF
. 13 TRBJ1-6 TRBV7-9 ASSRGARLESPLH
. 12 TRBJ1-1 TRBV25-1 ASSSWTANTEAF
. 12 TRBJ2-5 TRBV27 ASSPAAFQETQY
. 16 TRBJ1-4 TRBV6-7 AIPLRSGDQATNEKLF
TRBD1 13 TRBJ1-1 TRBV10-3 ATYLGQGRMTEAF
. 14 TRBJ1-4 TRBV5-4 ASSLPTSSESGKLF
. 12 TRBJ1-2 TRBV25-1 ASSDPGYNYGYT
. 14 TRBJ2-1 TRBV11-2 ASSLGRPIAHNEQF
TRBD2 13 TRBJ2-7 TRBV19 ASSIGTSGTYEQY
. 12 TRBJ1-1 TRBV10-1 ASSDSLADTEAF
. 11 TRBJ1-4 TRBV2 ASNPERVEKLF
. 13 TRBJ1-1 TRBV11-2 ASSLALGAFSEAF
. 12 TRBJ2-3 TRBV10-3 AISESGVVNTQY
TRBD2 13 TRBJ2-3 TRBV6-1 ASREALAATDTQY
. 13 TRBJ1-1 TRBV5-1 ASSYQGRGDTEAF
TRBD2 13 TRBJ2-7 TRBV7-2 ASSLGPAGNYEQY
. 9 TRBJ1-2 TRBV20-1 SAAGNYGYT
TRBD1 13 TRBJ2-3 TRBV4-1 ASRPDRGRTDTQY
TRBD1 13 TRBJ2-7 TRBV30 AWSPRDSISYEQY
. 12 TRBJ1-1 TRBV2 ASSESAQFTEAF
. 12 TRBJ2-7 TRBV6-1 ASSVSRPSYEQY